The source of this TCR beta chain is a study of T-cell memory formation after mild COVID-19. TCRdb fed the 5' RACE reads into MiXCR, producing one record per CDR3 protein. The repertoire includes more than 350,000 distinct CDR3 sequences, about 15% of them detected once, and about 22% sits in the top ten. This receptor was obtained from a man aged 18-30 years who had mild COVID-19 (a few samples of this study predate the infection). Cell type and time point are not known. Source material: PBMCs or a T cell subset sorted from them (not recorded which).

The CDR3 loop is CASSLPYEQYV. CDR3 sequence (DNA): TGCGCCAGCAGCCTTCCCTACGAGCAGTACGTC. The V call is TRBV5-1, the J call TRBJ2-7, with D unclear. Germline CDR1 reads SGHRS; CDR2 reads YFSETQ. Trimming removed 4 bases at V and 2 bases at J, with 4 bases between. There are 11 residues in the CDR3.